Sequencing of this T cell receptor (beta chain) was carried out in a study of cytomegalovirus exposure and HLA in healthy donors (dated by TCRdb to about 2017). With respect to the entire study: According to an earlier analysis of several hundred of the donors, about 179 million T cells yielded approximately 120 million unique TCR beta sequences and less than 300 Gb of sequence data. About 280 gigabases of sequencing data and about 92 million unique TCR sequences made up an early release that covered approximately 650 HLA-typed donors. Of the roughly 400 genotyped donors, about 80% fell in the genetic ancestry cluster associated with self-reported Caucasian donors. The study aimed to test whether cataloging public T cell receptors could reveal signatures of past pathogen exposure. The study profiled the T cell repertoires of more than 500 subjects by immunosequencing and related them to cytomegalovirus serostatus. Along with the approximately 700-subject first cohort, a separate validation cohort of 120 different subjects was used. The study combined high-throughput TCR immunosequencing, statistical association of individual TCRs with disease status, and machine learning to predict cytomegalovirus infection status. In a later analysis, previously published TCR beta repertoires from more than 500 donors were re-analyzed and high-resolution HLA genotyping was added so that TCR occurrence patterns could be studied. Rather than using new phenotypic data, the later analysis identified candidate immune exposures from TCR beta sequences and from how often those sequences occurred across donors. In an earlier analysis of a few hundred of the donors, high-throughput TCR beta sequencing was used to judge whether each TCR beta V gene segment behaved as functional or pseudogenic. Donor age, sex, ethnicity and CMV serostatus were collected together with the repertoire data. Genome-wide SNP genotypes for about 65% of the roughly 670 donors were used in a later genetic analysis, which treated that subset as a discovery cohort. Every discovery cohort repertoire had been produced on one sequencing platform. Class I and class II HLA loci were covered by the typing at four-digit resolution. Typing coverage differed by locus: A, B, C, DRB1 and DQB1 were typed in about 629-640 donors, DQA1 in 500 to 550, DPA1 in some 570, and DPB1 in 472. Because of strong linkage in the cohort, roughly five DR-DQ haplotypes were treated as single units for association and clustering. Across 398 genotyped donors of the cohort, an average of approximately 220,000 unique TCR beta nucleotide sequences per donor were sequenced, and around 19% of those sequences were non-productive.

The protocol used for the library was the immunoSEQ multiplex PCR assay. The multiplex PCR relied on a mix of 60 forward primers for TCR Vbeta segments and 13 reverse primers for TCR Jbeta segments. Amplification of the CDR3 region of rearranged TCR beta genes was performed with a multiplex PCR assay on genomic DNA. Amplified TCR beta libraries were sequenced as 87-base-pair reads on the Illumina HiSeq System. Under the source paper's analysis protocol: A later analysis tallied approximately 87 million unique TCR beta chains across the 666 repertoires, and 10 million to 11 million of those chains were shared by two or more donors. A nearest-neighbor algorithm error-corrected the raw reads and collapsed the reads into unique sequences, merging closely related sequences to remove PCR and sequencing errors. Alignment of CDR3 sequences to IMGT reference sequences was used to assign V, D and J gene segments. For a sequence to be retained, a match of at least six nucleotides was required to both a V gene segment and a J gene segment. A rearrangement was called productive if the CDR3 had no stop codons and remained in frame with V and J, and every other rearrangement was called non-productive. Following IMGT convention, CDR3 was defined as the stretch from the second conserved V-encoded cysteine to the conserved J-encoded phenylalanine. Sequences without an unambiguous match to a single V gene segment were excluded from the earlier analysis of approximately 600 of the donors. In an earlier analysis of 587 of the donors, a V segment was called functional when productive rearrangements were above 56.7%, and segregating when the standard deviation between donors exceeded 5%. To diagnose cytomegalovirus status from the catalog of TCR beta chain sequences, a statistical classification framework was built. V and J gene assignment, in a later analysis, came from comparing TCR nucleotide sequences with IMGT/GENE-DB human TR gene sequences. The TCRdist pipeline was used in a later analysis to assign CDR3 sequences and most-parsimonious VDJ recombination scenarios. In a later analysis, every TCR beta chain was defined by the combination of its CDR3 amino acid sequence and its V-gene family, and reads without a unique V-gene family were dropped. To address suspected cross-contamination and a sequencing artifact, a later analysis removed a few hundred highly shared, low-generation-probability nucleotide sequences. A later analysis calculated a clonal expansion index for each public chain from normalized within-repertoire ranks of inferred template counts. A later analysis computed generation probabilities with a VDJ recombination model fitted to out-of-frame rearrangements, and checked the results against IGoR. A later analysis scored TCR-TCR, TCR-HLA and TCR-CMV co-occurrence with hypergeometric tests, applying a repertoire-size bias correction to TCR pairs. A later analysis estimated false discovery rates by permuting HLA or CMV assignments 20 times. In a later analysis, co-occurring TCRs were grouped with DBSCAN, and TCRdist sequence similarity was added when clustering was performed within HLA-allele-positive subsets. Repertoires with fewer than 30,000 or more than 120,000 public chains, plus five repertoires with anomalous nucleotide sharing, were excluded from co-occurrence clustering. Not all clones reach the TCRdb copy of this immuneACCESS table, which keeps in-frame sequences only. Checked studies attribute under half of the gap to unresolved V genes and leave the rest unexplained. V and J calls and clone size come straight from that table; D and trimming were deduced from the DNA. Recorded for this sample are 80,000 to 130,000 clones; 75% of them occurred a single time. About 4.9% of the sample belongs to the ten largest clones.

Comments on this clone: The antigen this receptor binds is unknown. One base away there is no much larger clone; base qualities are not given.

The research as a whole found: Most TCR sequences were observed very rarely across donors, whereas some public TCRs were present in many individuals. Linkage disequilibrium might explain the correlated functional status among segregating V segments, but an unknown experimental factor could not be ruled out. Because counts were too low, roughly 16 rarely observed V segments, including chromosome 9 orphons, were excluded from the earlier analysis of around 590 of the donors. An association between a missense DCLRE1C variant and V-gene and J-gene trimming of TCR beta chains was found in a later genetic analysis and replicated in an independent cohort. Because the 87-base-pair reads could not distinguish some IMGT-functional V segments, including TRBV6-2 and TRBV6-3, those segments were excluded. A cluster of highly shared sequence variants was judged likely to represent a technical artifact of the sequencing pipeline. In a later analysis, more than 15,000 TCR beta sequences were associated with specific HLA alleles at a false discovery rate of 0.05. In an earlier analysis of more than 500 of the donors, most TCR beta V segments appeared in productive rearrangements about 87% or about 30% of the time, broadly matching IMGT annotations. A later analysis found that TCR association rates varied across HLA loci, with DRB1 alleles showing the most associated TCRs and HLA-C alleles the fewest. Assigning TCR associations to individual alleles was difficult when HLA alleles, especially DR and DQ, strongly co-occurred. A further reported finding was that TCR beta sequences accurately predicted the HLA-A and HLA-B alleles for most subjects in the first cohort. For the cohort, immune exposure information was limited to CMV serostatus. In a later analysis, HLA-associated TCR beta chains were found to be more clonally expanded and to have lower generation probabilities than equally common non-associated chains. Cytomegalovirus status was reported to be diagnosed by the classifier with high specificity and sensitivity in both the original and validation cohorts. HLA typing was unavailable for some donors at each locus, so association tests used only the typed subset. According to a later analysis, most CMV-associated TCR beta chains appeared to be HLA-restricted, and the HLA associations seemed to be driven largely by CMV exposure. According to the authors, the approach could potentially be generalized to other disease states and immunological phenotypes. In vitro tests confirmed that three of the cytomegalovirus-associated TCR beta chains recognize cytomegalovirus antigens. This cohort had only TCR beta chains sequenced, and the lack of alpha or paired-chain data limited which features could be detected. Compared with the approximately 710-donor mean, donors in an Asian-associated ancestry cluster had fewer N-insertions in productive TCRs, according to a later genetic analysis. Sequencing depth was assumed to be roughly uniform across donors in the presence/absence analyses, though that assumption may not hold. According to a later analysis, parvovirus B19, influenza, CMV and Epstein-Barr virus appeared linked to several top co-occurrence clusters. In the study, around 150 TCR beta chains were listed as associated with cytomegalovirus.

The cohort consisted of 600 to 700 healthy bone marrow donors. At the time of sampling, every cohort member was nominally healthy, though immune exposures that went unrecorded were likely present. The donor was CMV seropositive and was included in the group of approximately 300 seropositive cohort members. Each donor provided a peripheral blood sample, and peripheral blood mononuclear cells were used for TCR beta sequencing. Genomic DNA extraction from the blood cell samples was performed with the Qiagen DNeasy Blood Extraction Kit. CDR3 length: 20 amino acids, cysteine to phenylalanine. CDR3 DNA only is kept here, 60 bases in frame from base 1. Unmatched junction bases come to 20, with V trimmed by 1 base and J by 5 bases. CDR1 is given as SGHNT and CDR2 as YYREEE, both from the germline V gene (reference sequence).

Here the chain combines TRBV5-4 and TRBJ2-5; 10 middle bases align to TRBD2. This receptor was obtained from a woman under 30 in good health and CMV-seropositive. The sequenced sample consisted of PBMCs. The CDR3 sequence is CASSLSGLAVFGGFRETQYF. Here is the DNA: TGTGCCAGCAGCTTGTCCGGACTAGCGGTTTTTGGGGGCTTTCGGGAGACCCAGTACTTC. Where the CDR3 stops, the reference TRBV5-4 and TRBJ2-5 genes take over; the full variable domain is ETGVTQSPTHLIKTRGQQVTLRCSSQSGHNTVSWYQQALGQGPQFIFQYYREEENGRGNFPPRFSGLQFPNYSSELNVNALELDDSALYLCASSLSGLAVFGGFRETQYFGPGTRLLVL.